The 17 T cell receptor beta chains below come from one sample, sequenced in a study of T cells in Graves' hyperthyroidism and ophthalmopathy. Amplified regions were TCR beta CDR3 sequences from RNA transcripts. First-round RT-PCR targeting the TCR CDR3 was performed with the HTBI primer set. TCRdb redid the calling of the multiplex PCR reads with MiXCR, one entry per CDR3 protein. Of 600,000 to 900,000 distinct CDR3 sequences in the sample, 16% were seen once. The sequenced sample consisted of blood. These receptors all stem from a man between 18 and 35 years old with Graves' hyperthyroidism.

This clonotype was counted at least ten times. V gene TRBV28 combines with J gene TRBJ2-1; TRBD2 aligns across 10 bases. CDR1 is MDHEN, CDR2 SYDVKM, per germline. V gave up 4 bases and J gave up 7 bases; unmatched junction bases: 13. This CDR3 contains 17 residues. CDR3 in amino acids: CASSSYLLAGAANEQFF. In DNA form, the CDR3 reads TGTGCCAGCAGTTCCTATCTCCTAGCGGGAGCCGCAAATGAGCAGTTCTTC.

This clonotype was seen ten or more times. The genes are TRBV24-1 and TRBJ2-2; unclear D gene. Germline assignment: CDR1 KGHDR and CDR2 SFDVKD. Trimming shortened V by 7 bases and J by 7 bases, and 9 bases separated the two germline ends. The CDR3 runs to 12 residues. Written as DNA, the CDR3 is TGTGCCACCAGCAAGGGTGGCGGGGAGCTGTTTTTT. It is translated as CATSKGGGELFF.

The V call is TRBV29-1, the J call TRBJ1-1; no firm D call. Looked up from germline, CDR1 is SQVTM and CDR2 is ANQGSEA. The CDR3 sequence is 11 residues long. Trimming removed 3 bases at V and 8 bases at J, with 10 bases between. The CDR3 nucleotides are TGCAGCGTTGATAGAGGCAGGGAAGCTTTCTTT. It codes for CSVDRGREAFF.

The chain recombines TRBV7-3 with TRBJ2-1, with D unclear. CDR1 is SGHTA, CDR2 FQGTGA, per germline. CDR3 size: 12 residues. V was trimmed by 1 base and J by 5 bases, leaving 3 bases between them. The CDR3 reads CASSLNDNEQFF. The CDR3, as DNA: TGTGCCAGCAGCTTAAATGACAATGAGCAGTTCTTC.

This clonotype was seen a handful of times. The rearrangement uses TRBV7-8 and TRBJ2-1; tentative D call: TRBD2 (5 bases). The V gene's germline CDR1 is SGHVS and CDR2 FQNEAQ. The CDR3 consists of 15 residues. V gave up 4 bases and J gave up 4 bases, with 14 bases separating them. CDR3 bases: TGTGCCAGCAGCTCCCAGCGGTCGTTTTACAATGAGCAGTTCTTC. Translating it yields CASSSQRSFYNEQFF.

This rearrangement joins TRBV7-2 to TRBJ2-6; no clear D gene. Germline CDR1 is SGHTA and CDR2 is FQGNSA. This CDR3 has 16 amino acids. V was clipped by 5 bases and J by 3 bases, with 14 bases between them. The CDR3 DNA reads as TGTGCCAGCAGCCCGGGCCCGGACGGTGGGGCCAACGTCCTGACTTTC. As protein: CASSPGPDGGANVLTF.

This clonotype showed up many times. Its ends do not fully match the called genes, so a read error is possible. The V and J genes are TRBV28 and TRBJ2-7; 10 bases agree with TRBD1. CDR1 MDHEN and CDR2 SYDVKM come from the germline V gene. The CDR3 runs 14 residues. This CDR3 is CASSQHPSDRGIDF. DNA for the CDR3: TGTGCCAGCAGTCAACATCCCTCGGACAGGGGGATTGACTTC. The variable domain in full, completed from reference TRBV28 and TRBJ2-7, reads DVKVTQSSRYLVKRTGEKVFLECVQDMDHENMFWYRQDPGLGLRLIYFSYDVKMKEKGDIPEGYSVSREKKERFSLILESASTNQTSMYLCASSQHPSDRGIDFGPGTRLTVT.

This clonotype has more than one count but fewer than ten. V usage is TRBV2 and J usage is TRBJ2-5, with TRBD1 matching over 7 bases. V dropped 8 bases and J dropped 2; count of bases not matched to a gene: 2. Germline V gene lookup returns CDR1 SNHLY and CDR2 FYNNEI. The length of the CDR3 is 12 residues. The CDR3 reads CASGTVQETQYF. In DNA, the CDR3 is TGTGCCAGCGGGACAGTACAAGAGACCCAGTACTTC. The entire variable domain, with the rest obtained from reference TRBV2 and TRBJ2-5, is as follows: EPEVTQTPSHQVTQMGQEVILRCVPISNHLYFYWYRQILGQKVEFLVSFYNNEISEKSEIFDDQFSVERPDGSNFTLKIRSTKLEDSAMYFCASGTVQETQYFGPGTRLLVL.

The chain couples TRBV2 to TRBJ2-1; D possibly corresponds to TRBD2 (6 bases). Trimming left V 2 bases short and J 9 bases short, with 17 bases between. Germline V gives CDR1 SNHLY, CDR2 FYNNEI. The CDR3 loop spans 15 amino acids. This CDR3 reads CASSEWDSPFSEQFF. CDR3 nucleotides: TGTGCCAGCAGTGAATGGGACTCCCCGTTTAGTGAGCAGTTCTTC.

The sample holds many counts of this clonotype. The rearrangement links TRBV10-1 to TRBJ2-1, with 8 positions matching TRBD1. This CDR3 is built from 13 residues. CDR1 is WNHNN, CDR2 SYGVQD, per germline (reference sequence). V lost 3 bases to trimming and J lost 7 bases; unmatched junction nucleotides: 2. CDR3 DNA sequence: TGCGCCAGCAGTGATCAGGGGGCAAATGAGCAGTTCTTC. It translates to CASSDQGANEQFF.

The chain combines TRBV27 with TRBJ2-5; 10 nucleotides align to TRBD2. Germline V gene lookup returns CDR1 MNHEY and CDR2 SMNVEV (reference sequence). V lost 5 bases and J lost 5; bases outside the gene matches: 11. The CDR3 runs 16 residues. CDR3 residues: CASSVTLAGVGETQYF. For the CDR3, the DNA is TGTGCCAGCAGTGTCACTCTAGCGGGAGTCGGGGAGACCCAGTACTTC.

This clonotype has a count of ten or more. The J gene is TRBJ2-7, the V gene TRBV28, with no clear D. Trimming pared 6 bases from V and 4 bases from J, leaving 10 bases between. The CDR3 sequence is 12 residues long. Germline loops: CDR1 MDHEN, CDR2 SYDVKM. CDR3 residues: CASSLARYEQYF. The CDR3 DNA reads TGTGCCAGCAGCTTAGCACGATACGAGCAGTACTTC.

This clonotype was observed many times. The chain carries TRBV11-2 and TRBJ2-5; D possibly corresponds to TRBD2 (6 bases). The CDR3 spans 14 residues. Between the trimmed V and J ends, which lost 5 bases and 4 bases, there was a span of 14 bases. The germline V gene encodes CDR1 SGHAT and CDR2 FQNNGV. The chain's CDR3 is CASSTGVRIETQYF. The CDR3 nucleotides read TGTGCCAGCAGCACGGGGGTCAGGATAGAGACCCAGTACTTC. The whole variable domain, remainder taken from reference TRBV11-2 and TRBJ2-5, is EAGVAQSPRYKIIEKRQSVAFWCNPISGHATLYWYQQILGQGPKLLIQFQNNGVVDDSQLPKDRFSAERLKGVDSTLKIQPAKLEDSAVYLCASSTGVRIETQYFGPGTRLLVL.

The chain couples TRBV20-1 to TRBJ2-1, with TRBD2 identical over 7 bases. Germline V lookup: CDR1 DFQATT, CDR2 SNEGSKA (reference sequence). V lost 1 base and J lost 1; bases outside the gene matches: 7. The CDR3 has 16 residues. The CDR3 bases are TGCAGTGCTAGAGTACTACTAGCGTCTTCCTACAATGAGCAGTTCTTC. It specifies CSARVLLASSYNEQFF.

This clonotype was seen ten or more times. This sequence joins TRBV6-8 and TRBJ2-3; 10 positions agree with TRBD2. This CDR3 is built from 20 residues. Losses at the gene ends were 6 bases for V and 6 bases for J; bases not matched to a gene: 24. The germline gives CDR1 MNHGY, CDR2 SAAAGT. The CDR3 region has the DNA TGTGCCAGCAGCCACCGGGGGACGGGTGGCAGGCTAGCGGGAGCGGATACGCAGTATTTT. Encoded protein: CASSHRGTGGRLAGADTQYF.

The rearrangement joins TRBV25-1 to TRBJ2-2; the D gene is possibly TRBD1 (5 bases). The V end was cut by 1 base, the J end by 7 bases, with 7 bases between. CDR1 is MGHDK and CDR2 is SYGVNS in the germline V gene. This CDR3 spans 13 amino acids. The CDR3 protein is CASSEFRVGELFF. Here the CDR3 DNA reads TGTGCCAGCAGTGAATTCAGGGTCGGGGAGCTGTTTTTT.

This clonotype was seen ten or more times. The chain combines TRBV18 with TRBJ1-5; D unclear. The germline V and J ends were trimmed by 6 bases and 0 bases, with 9 bases remaining between them. CDR1 is KGHSH and CDR2 is LQKENI in the germline V gene. The CDR3 runs 14 residues. Here the CDR3 reads CASSRTYSNQPQHF. The CDR3 nucleotides are TGTGCCAGCTCGCGGACTTATAGCAATCAGCCCCAGCATTTT.